This TCR beta chain appears in the sequencing data of a study of blood T cell repertoires in COVID-19. Profiled with immunoSEQ multiplex PCR; TCRdb holds only in-frame clones, not every one. The sample includes some 120,000 clones, about 75% of them seen just once. The sequence was obtained from a man at least 80 years old with acute or convalescent COVID-19. Sequenced: peripheral blood.

This CDR3 reads CASSWDSVYTDTQYF. As DNA, the CDR3 is TGTGCCAGCAGCTGGGACAGCGTATACACAGATACGCAGTATTTT. The rearrangement joins TRBV7-2 to TRBJ2-3; 7 positions match TRBD1. V dropped 4 bases and J dropped 2; count of bases not matched to a gene: 6. The V gene's germline CDR1 is SGHTA and CDR2 FQGNSA. The CDR3 has 15 amino acids. The full variable domain, its missing parts supplied by reference TRBV7-2 and TRBJ2-3, is GAGVSQSPSNKVTEKGKDVELRCDPISGHTALYWYRQSLGQGLEFLIYFQGNSAPDKSGLPSDRFSAERTGGSVSTLTIQRTQQEDSAVYLCASSWDSVYTDTQYFGPGTRLTVL.